The 12 T cell receptor beta chains listed next were all sequenced from one sample in a study of Ad26.COV2.S vaccination and SARS-CoV-2 variants. Treatment meaning: around 19 received Ad26.COV2.S at low or high dose, single or two shots; roughly five received placebo; per-sample allocation not given. The investigators took samples on day 63 after the first vaccine or placebo injection. The table came from immunoSEQ multiplex PCR; TCRdb's copy has only in-frame clones and leaves some out. The data contain a few hundred thousand clones, approximately 90% of them singletons. The specimen comprised peripheral blood, sampled in a trial of Ad26.COV2.S vaccine versus placebo. The receptors derive from a person between 18 and 65 years old who received the Ad26.COV2.S COVID-19 vaccine or a placebo.

This sequence joins TRBV7-8 and TRBJ1-5; perhaps TRBD1 as D (5 bases). V lost 3 bases and J lost 1, with 7 bases in between. Germline values: CDR1 SGHVS, CDR2 FQNEAQ. The CDR3 has 14 amino acids. This CDR3 reads CASSFRESNQPQHF. DNA for the CDR3: TGTGCCAGCAGCTTCAGGGAGAGCAATCAGCCCCAGCATTTT.

This clone was seen only once. The CDR3: CASSLVGGGTTDTQYF. In nucleotides, the CDR3 is TGCGCCAGCAGCTTGGTTGGCGGGGGGACCACAGATACGCAGTATTTT. This chain joins TRBV5-1 and TRBJ2-3; 8 bases are a match to TRBD2. Germline lookup yields CDR1 SGHRS and CDR2 YFSETQ. The junction had 5 bases not matched to a gene; V was cut back by 0 bases and J by 2 bases. The length of the CDR3 is 16 residues.

This chain joins TRBV5-1 and TRBJ1-5; tentatively, D is TRBD1 (5 bases). The germline V gene encodes CDR1 SGHRS and CDR2 YFSETQ. Trimming cost V 4 bases and J 9 bases, with 17 bases left between them. The CDR3 consists of 14 residues. The CDR3 DNA sequence: TGCGCCAGCAGCCTAGGACACCCTAATACGCCCCAGCATTTT. Residues: CASSLGHPNTPQHF.

The rearrangement joins TRBV4-3 to TRBJ2-7, with 8 nucleotides matching TRBD2. The ends lost 4 bases at V and 7 bases at J; junction bases unmatched: 15. Germline-derived CDR1 and CDR2 are LGHNA and YSLEER. The CDR3 sequence is 16 residues long. CDR3: CASSPMYLWLAGEQYF. The CDR3 nucleotides read TGCGCCAGCAGCCCGATGTACCTATGGCTAGCGGGTGAGCAGTACTTC.

The chain combines TRBV6-5 with TRBJ2-7; a weak D match, TRBD1 (5 bases). This CDR3 is 14 amino acids long. CDR1 is MNHEY, CDR2 SVGAGI, per germline. The germline V and J ends were trimmed by 0 bases and 2 bases, with 8 bases remaining between them. The CDR3: CASSYSQGAYEQYF. The CDR3 coding sequence is TGTGCCAGCAGTTACTCGCAGGGTGCCTACGAGCAGTACTTC.

CDR3 amino acids: CASSRGEGTQGTQYF. The CDR3 DNA reads TGTGCCAGCAGCCGCGGCGAGGGTACACAGGGTACGCAGTATTTT. The chain employs TRBV7-6 and TRBJ2-3; D perhaps matches TRBD1 (6 bases). Germline CDR1 reads SGHVS; CDR2 reads FNYEAQ. V gave up 5 bases and J gave up 8 bases, with 20 bases separating them. The CDR3 spans 15 residues.

The rearrangement uses TRBV25-1 and TRBJ2-5; 7 nucleotides line up with TRBD1. From germline, CDR1 is MGHDK and CDR2 SYGVNS. The ends lost 6 bases at V and 1 base at J; junction bases unmatched: 5. This CDR3 contains 14 residues. The DNA of the CDR3 is TGTGCCAGCAGGACCCGACAGGGCCAAGAGACCCAGTACTTC. It yields the protein CASRTRQGQETQYF.

J is TRBJ2-2 and V is TRBV19; 10 bases are a match to TRBD1. Germline V gene sequence: CDR1 LNHDA, CDR2 SQIVND (reference sequence). J was trimmed by 6 bases and V by 6 bases; bases with no gene match: 7. The CDR3 contains 15 residues. CDR3 DNA sequence: TGTGCCAGTAGCTTCCGGGACAGGGGCCCCGGGGAGCTGTTTTTT. It is translated as CASSFRDRGPGELFF.

The V and J genes are TRBV6-5 and TRBJ1-1; TRBD1 might be the D (6 bases). Germline V gene data show CDR1 as MNHEY and CDR2 as SVGAGI. The germline V and J ends were trimmed by 2 bases and 5 bases, with 12 bases remaining between them. The CDR3 is made up of 14 amino acids. The CDR3 loop reads CASSYEGGRTEAFF. The CDR3 DNA follows: TGTGCCAGCAGTTACGAGGGGGGCCGGACTGAAGCTTTCTTT.

The chain uses TRBV9 and TRBJ2-3; D remains unclear. The germline CDR1 and CDR2 sequences are SGDLS and YYNGEE. The CDR3 is made up of 15 amino acids. V lost 0 bases, J lost 0 bases, and 8 bases lay in between. The CDR3 loop is CASSVAIFSTDTQYF. The CDR3 DNA sequence: TGTGCCAGCAGCGTAGCTATCTTCAGCACAGATACGCAGTATTTT. Looking up the rest from reference TRBV9 and TRBJ2-3 gives the full variable domain: DSGVTQTPKHLITATGQRVTLRCSPRSGDLSVYWYQQSLDQGLQFLIQYYNGEERAKGNILERFSAQQFPDLHSELNLSSLELGDSALYFCASSVAIFSTDTQYFGPGTRLTVL.

This chain uses TRBV19 with TRBJ1-2; 11 nucleotides agree with TRBD1. With V trimmed by 6 bases and J by 5 bases, 5 bases remained unmatched. CDR3 length equals 14 residues. The V gene's germline CDR1 is LNHDA and CDR2 SQIVND (reference sequence). Here the CDR3 reads CASSWTGGDYGYTF. DNA for the CDR3: TGTGCCAGTAGCTGGACAGGGGGCGATTATGGCTACACCTTC.

V and J are TRBV18 and TRBJ2-1; D is ambiguous. Between the trimmed V and J ends, which lost 8 bases and 0 bases, there was a span of 14 bases. The germline V gene has CDR1 KGHSH and CDR2 LQKENI. The CDR3 totals 15 residues. The CDR3 sequence is CASHLIPNSYNEQFF. CDR3 coding DNA: TGTGCCAGCCACTTAATCCCTAACTCCTACAATGAGCAGTTCTTC.